This is a list of T cell receptor beta chains from one sample in a study of regulatory T cells in long-lasting Graves disease. TCRdb reanalysed the multiplex PCR reads using MiXCR and keeps one entry per CDR3 protein. The repertoire holds about 540,000 distinct CDR3 sequences, with about 13% as singletons. The sample was also linked to a second study, of T cells in Graves' hyperthyroidism and ophthalmopathy.

The input for sequencing was peripheral blood mononuclear cells (PBMCs), taken at new diagnosis, from a patient treated with antithyroid drugs. The receptors were sampled from a man aged 25 to 40 with Graves disease. Both conserved end residues are part of each CDR3. A D gene is named only where the DNA matches it firmly. The listing skips clone size in some rows; elsewhere it reads once, few, many or a size class.

D: TRBD1
J: TRBJ2-2
size: NA
V: TRBV24-1
CDR3: CATSQGAGGELFF
DNA: TGTGCCACCAGCCAGGGGGCCGGCGGGGAGCTGTTTTTT

D: TRBD2
J: TRBJ2-1
size: many
V: TRBV20-1
CDR3: CSARGPGGPNGEQFF
DNA: TGCAGTGCTAGAGGTCCGGGAGGGCCCAATGGTGAGCAGTTCTTC

D: NA
J: TRBJ2-1
size: many
V: TRBV11-2
CDR3: CASSLVPSIYNEQFF
DNA: TGTGCCAGCAGCTTAGTGCCCAGCATTTACAATGAGCAGTTCTTC

D: TRBD2
J: TRBJ2-7
size: few
V: TRBV5-1
CDR3: CASSLGTSVIYEQYF
DNA: TGCGCCAGCAGCTTGGGGACTAGCGTAATCTACGAGCAGTACTTC

D: NA
J: TRBJ2-3
size: many
V: TRBV20-1
CDR3: CSARLDGATDTQYF
DNA: TGCAGTGCTAGACTAGACGGGGCCACAGATACGCAGTATTTT

D: TRBD2
J: TRBJ2-7
size: NA
V: TRBV5-6
CDR3: CASSLVSGRFEQYF
DNA: TGTGCCAGCAGCTTGGTTAGCGGGAGGTTCGAGCAGTACTTC

D: NA
J: TRBJ1-4
size: many
V: TRBV2
CDR3: CASSLLNEKLFF
DNA: TGTGCCAGCAGTCTCCTCAATGAAAAACTGTTTTTT

D: TRBD2
J: TRBJ2-3
size: many
V: TRBV2
CDR3: CATRTSGSGDTQYF
DNA: TGTGCCACACGAACTAGCGGGAGTGGAGATACGCAGTATTTT

D: NA
J: TRBJ1-2
size: many
V: TRBV20-1
CDR3: CSARDPGESRGYTF
DNA: TGCAGTGCTAGAGATCCAGGGGAGTCGCGGGGCTACACCTTC

D: NA
J: TRBJ2-2
size: few
V: TRBV7-9
CDR3: CASSLGLVGGHGELFF
DNA: TGTGCCAGCAGCCTCGGACTAGTTGGGGGGCACGGGGAGCTGTTTTTT

D: NA
J: TRBJ2-3
size: NA
V: TRBV20-1
CDR3: CSARGRLGPQYF
DNA: TGCAGTGCTAGGGGGAGACTGGGGCCGCAGTATTTT

D: NA
J: TRBJ1-2
size: many
V: TRBV29-1
CDR3: CSVRLWQSYGYTF
DNA: TGCAGCGTTCGGCTCTGGCAGAGTTATGGCTACACCTTC

D: NA
J: TRBJ2-2
size: NA
V: TRBV4-1
CDR3: CASSQDPSAGELFF
DNA: TGCGCCAGCAGCCAAGATCCCTCGGCCGGGGAGCTGTTTTTT

D: NA
J: TRBJ2-5
size: many
V: TRBV5-1
CDR3: CASSLQTGGPKAQYF
DNA: TGCGCCAGCAGCCTACAGACTGGAGGGCCGAAGGCCCAGTACTTC

D: TRBD1
J: TRBJ2-7
size: many
V: TRBV12-5
CDR3: CASGRRDRDYEQYF
DNA: TGTGCTAGTGGCCGCCGGGACAGGGACTACGAGCAGTACTTC

D: TRBD1
J: TRBJ2-7
size: few
V: TRBV13
CDR3: CASSVRQGAVEQYF
DNA: TGTGCCAGCAGCGTAAGACAGGGGGCGGTCGAGCAGTACTTC

D: TRBD2
J: TRBJ2-3
size: NA
V: TRBV6-2/TRBV6-3
CDR3: CASTLAGDVTDTQYF
DNA: TGTGCCAGCACCCTAGCGGGAGACGTTACAGATACGCAGTATTTT

D: NA
J: TRBJ2-5
size: many
V: TRBV2
CDR3: CASSESWGETQYF
DNA: TGTGCCAGCAGTGAATCTTGGGGAGAGACCCAGTACTTC

D: TRBD2
J: TRBJ2-7
size: NA
V: TRBV6-2/TRBV6-3
CDR3: CASSYSRGSYEQYF
DNA: TGTGCCAGCAGTTACTCGCGGGGGTCCTACGAGCAGTACTTC

D: NA
J: TRBJ2-3
size: NA
V: TRBV27
CDR3: CASSFRDGDTQYF
DNA: TGTGCCAGCAGTTTCAGGGACGGGGATACGCAGTATTTT

D: TRBD2
J: TRBJ2-3
size: many
V: TRBV9
CDR3: CASSGLGLAGGVDTQYF
DNA: TGTGCCAGCAGCGGCCTTGGACTAGCGGGAGGGGTAGATACGCAGTATTTT

D: NA
J: TRBJ1-1
size: many
V: TRBV5-1
CDR3: CASSFEGRSTEAFF
DNA: TGCGCCAGCAGCTTTGAGGGAAGATCGACTGAAGCTTTCTTT

D: TRBD1
J: TRBJ2-7
size: few
V: TRBV6-1
CDR3: CASSPRTGERYEQYF
DNA: TGTGCCAGCAGTCCGCGGACAGGGGAACGATACGAGCAGTACTTC

D: TRBD1
J: TRBJ2-2
size: many
V: TRBV4-2
CDR3: CASSRDSSAGELFF
DNA: TGTGCCAGCAGCAGGGACAGTAGCGCCGGGGAGCTGTTTTTT

D: NA
J: TRBJ2-7
size: NA
V: TRBV9
CDR3: CASSLDGASYERYF
DNA: TGTGCCAGCAGCTTAGACGGAGCTTCCTACGAGCGGTACTTC

D: NA
J: TRBJ2-7
size: many
V: TRBV6-1
CDR3: CASSFPLRGDPDEQYF
DNA: TGTGCCAGCTCGTTCCCGCTTAGGGGCGACCCTGACGAGCAGTACTTC

D: TRBD1
J: TRBJ2-7
size: many
V: TRBV29-1
CDR3: CSVETGGTYEQYF
DNA: TGCAGCGTTGAAACAGGGGGGACCTACGAGCAGTACTTC

D: NA
J: TRBJ1-5
size: many
V: TRBV2
CDR3: CAIGSGGLGGPQHF
DNA: TGTGCCATCGGCAGCGGGGGTCTGGGAGGGCCCCAGCATTTT

D: NA
J: TRBJ2-7
size: many
V: TRBV6-1
CDR3: CASRLKTGTGTYEQYF
DNA: TGTGCCAGCAGACTTAAGACCGGGACCGGCACCTACGAGCAGTACTTC

D: TRBD1
J: TRBJ2-7
size: many
V: TRBV2
CDR3: CASRDPRTGVGEQYF
DNA: TGTGCCAGCAGGGATCCACGGACAGGGGTAGGAGAGCAGTACTTC